Following are 7 T cell receptor beta chains from one sample sequenced in a study of T cells in localized non-small cell lung cancer (dated by TCRdb to between 2020 and 2021). Library prep was done by the immunoSEQ multiplex PCR assay. TCRdb's version of the immuneACCESS table is confined to in-frame rearrangements and falls short of the full clone set. An unresolved V gene accounts for under half of the shortfall where checked; the remainder is of unknown origin. Present in this sample are 25,000 or so clones, less than 90% of which were seen just once. Of the sample, around 14% is held by the ten largest clones. Sequencing was performed on peripheral blood, taken before any cancer treatment. The source of these receptors is a female donor older than 55 with stage I lung adenocarcinoma.

This sequence joins TRBV19 and TRBJ2-3; D call uncertain. The germline CDR1 and CDR2 sequences are LNHDA and SQIVND (reference sequence). V was pared by 8 bases and J by 4 bases, with 13 bases between. The CDR3 runs 13 residues. CDR3 DNA sequence: TGTGCCAGTCGAGAACCCGGCGCAGATACGCAGTATTTT. Encoded protein: CASREPGADTQYF. The entire variable domain, with the rest obtained from reference TRBV19 and TRBJ2-3, is as follows: DGGITQSPKYLFRKEGQNVTLSCEQNLNHDAMYWYRQDPGQGLRLIYYSQIVNDFQKGDIAEGYSVSREKKESFPLTVTSAQKNPTAFYLCASREPGADTQYFGPGTRLTVL.

This clone was observed a few times. The chain couples TRBV27 to TRBJ1-1; 8 bases map to TRBD1. There are 14 residues in the CDR3. The trim removed 6 bases at V and 5 bases at J, leaving 8 bases unmatched. Germline V gene data show CDR1 as MNHEY and CDR2 as SMNVEV (reference sequence). The CDR3 coding sequence is TGTGCCAGCAGACAGGGGGAATCGAGGACTGAAGCTTTCTTT. This gives the protein CASRQGESRTEAFF.

This chain connects TRBV7-9 to TRBJ2-2; D may be TRBD1 (6 bases). CDR1 and CDR2 from the germline V gene are SEHNR and FQNEAQ (reference sequence). V lost 4 bases to trimming and J lost 6 bases, with 24 bases between them. This CDR3 is 18 amino acids long. CDR3 protein: CASSSGTWGLWGPGELFF. As DNA, the CDR3 is TGTGCCAGCAGCTCAGGAACATGGGGCCTCTGGGGGCCCGGGGAGCTGTTTTTT.

This clone was detected only once. The chain employs TRBV5-4 and TRBJ2-7, with TRBD1 identical over 9 bases. V gave up 4 bases and J gave up 1 base; unmatched junction bases: 9. Germline assignment: CDR1 SGHNT and CDR2 YYREEE (reference sequence). This CDR3 spans 16 amino acids. The CDR3 region is CASSTSGTGISYEQYF. The CDR3 bases are TGTGCCAGCAGCACTTCCGGGACAGGGATTTCCTACGAGCAGTACTTC.

J is TRBJ2-2 and V is TRBV9; D gene unclear. This CDR3 is 15 amino acids long. CDR1 is SGDLS and CDR2 is YYNGEE in the germline V gene. V dropped 5 bases and J dropped 0 bases, with 11 bases sitting between them. The CDR3 DNA reads TGTGCCAGCAGGACTGAGGCTACGAACACCGGGGAGCTGTTTTTT. Translating it yields CASRTEATNTGELFF.

CDR3 protein: CASSLWGEGTEAFF. DNA for the CDR3: TGTGCCAGCAGTCTATGGGGCGAGGGGACTGAAGCTTTCTTT. The chain joins TRBV25-1 to TRBJ1-1, with D maybe TRBD1 (5 bases). In germline, CDR1 is MGHDK, CDR2 SYGVNS. There are 14 residues in the CDR3. The ends were cut back, 5 bases at V and 5 bases at J, with 15 bases in the middle. The full variable domain, with the rest looked up from reference TRBV25-1 and TRBJ1-1, is EADIYQTPRYLVIGTGKKITLECSQTMGHDKMYWYQQDPGMELHLIHYSYGVNSTEKGDLSSESTVSRIRTEHFPLTLESARPSHTSQYLCASSLWGEGTEAFFGQGTRLTVV.

The chain joins TRBV5-1 to TRBJ1-4, with D maybe TRBD1 (5 bases). CDR1 and CDR2 (germline): SGHRS, YFSETQ. Between the trimmed V and J ends, which lost 3 bases and 3 bases, there was a span of 9 bases. CDR3 length: 14 amino acids. The CDR3 loop is CASSSRQPNEKLFF. CDR3 bases: TGCGCCAGCAGCTCTAGACAGCCTAATGAAAAACTGTTTTTT. The full variable domain, in which reference TRBV5-1 and TRBJ1-4 provide the parts outside the CDR3, is KAGVTQTPRYLIKTRGQQVTLSCSPISGHRSVSWYQQTPGQGLQFLFEYFSETQRNKGNFPGRFSGRQFSNSRSEMNVSTLELGDSALYLCASSSRQPNEKLFFGSGTQLSVL.